These T cell receptor beta chains were read from a single sample in a study of vaccination effects on CD4 cells after COVID-19. Their antigens remain unidentified. Generated by immunoSEQ multiplex PCR, the TCRdb table keeps only in-frame clones and is missing some. Seen here are 35,000 to 40,000 clones, around 80% observed once, and the top ten hold roughly 2.1%. Material: CD4+ T cells from PBMCs cultured with HCoV-NL63 spike peptides, obtained after COVID-19 vaccination. The receptors derive from a human donor who received a COVID-19 vaccine. Some clones in this sample may be carry-over from other donors' samples. CDR3s include the opening cysteine and the closing phenylalanine or tryptophan. Each record gives: J gene, V gene, clone size, CDR3 length, D gene, CDR3 protein, CDR3 DNA. D genes are given only for firm matches. Where a row states a size, it is once, few, many or the class of an expanded clone; other rows omit it.

>TRBJ1-5|TRBV19|few|19|TRBD1
CASSIDEGQNGLRDQPQHF
TGTGCCAGTAGTATAGATGAGGGACAGAACGGCTTGAGAGATCAGCCCCAGCATTTT
>TRBJ2-1|TRBV9|.|15|TRBD2
CASSVATSGNNEQFF
TGTGCCAGCAGCGTAGCGACTAGCGGCAACAATGAGCAGTTCTTC
>TRBJ2-2|TRBV10-3|.|15|TRBD1
CAISERTGLSGELFF
TGTGCCATCAGTGAAAGGACAGGGTTGTCCGGGGAGCTGTTTTTT
>TRBJ2-5|TRBV7-8|.|13|.
CASSLVDRETQYF
TGTGCCAGCAGCTTAGTCGATCGGGAGACCCAGTACTTC
>TRBJ1-3|TRBV19|.|13|.
CARWGFSGNTIYF
TGTGCCAGGTGGGGGTTCTCTGGAAACACCATATATTTT
>TRBJ2-1|TRBV5-4|.|14|TRBD2
CASSRRGDYNEQFF
TGTGCCAGCAGCCGTCGGGGGGACTACAATGAGCAGTTCTTC
>TRBJ1-5|TRBV9|.|13|.
CASSSGGNQPQHF
TGTGCCAGCAGCTCCGGCGGTAATCAGCCCCAGCATTTT
>TRBJ2-6|TRBV10-2|.|16|.
CASMGTPDSGANVLTF
TGCGCCAGCATGGGGACACCCGACTCTGGGGCCAACGTCCTGACTTTC
>TRBJ1-1|TRBV27|.|13|.
CASQSGARTEAFF
TGTGCCAGCCAATCAGGGGCTCGCACTGAAGCTTTCTTT
>TRBJ2-5|TRBV5-1|.|15|.
CASSWGDTYQETQYF
TGCGCCAGCAGCTGGGGGGACACGTACCAAGAGACCCAGTACTTC
>TRBJ1-2|TRBV7-9|.|17|.
CASSLLVSPGFNYGYTF
TGTGCCAGCAGCTTGCTCGTGAGTCCGGGTTTTAACTATGGCTACACCTTC
>TRBJ1-3|TRBV19|.|15|.
CASSTGLFSGNTIYF
TGTGCCAGTAGTACGGGACTCTTCTCTGGAAACACCATATATTTT
>TRBJ2-2|TRBV29-1|.|14|TRBD1
CSVADRGDTGELFF
TGCAGCGTGGCGGACAGGGGGGACACCGGGGAGCTGTTTTTT
>TRBJ2-2|TRBV19|.|14|.
CASRRGGSTGELFF
TGTGCCAGTCGCAGGGGAGGAAGCACCGGGGAGCTGTTTTTT
>TRBJ2-3|TRBV14|.|13|.
CASRERGTDTQYF
TGTGCCAGCAGGGAAAGAGGCACAGATACGCAGTATTTT
>TRBJ2-3|TRBV10-1|.|19|TRBD1
CASRGRDIDRVGHTDTQYF
TGCGCCAGCAGGGGCAGGGACATAGACAGGGTGGGACACACAGATACGCAGTATTTT
>TRBJ2-5|TRBV24-1|.|14|TRBD1
CATSSNRGSETQYF
TGTGCCACCAGCTCGAACAGGGGTTCGGAGACCCAGTACTTC
>TRBJ1-1|TRBV2|.|13|.
CASSETIGAEAFF
TGTGCCAGCAGTGAAACTATCGGGGCTGAAGCTTTCTTT
>TRBJ1-3|TRBV30|.|14|.
CAWRQSFSGNTIYF
TGTGCCTGGAGGCAGTCTTTCTCTGGAAACACCATATATTTT
>TRBJ2-2|TRBV4-2|.|17|TRBD1
CASSHPGQGPLGGELFF
TGTGCCAGCAGCCACCCTGGACAGGGGCCACTAGGGGGGGAGCTGTTTTTT
>TRBJ2-6|TRBV6-5|.|15|.
CASRPGISGANVLTF
TGTGCCAGCAGACCAGGGATCTCTGGGGCCAACGTCCTGACTTTC
>TRBJ1-1|TRBV19|.|13|.
CASSISMNTEAFF
TGTGCCAGTAGTATATCCATGAACACTGAAGCTTTCTTT
>TRBJ2-3|TRBV6-5|.|11|.
CASTNRDTQYF
TGTGCCAGCACCAATAGGGATACGCAGTATTTT